This TCR beta chain appears in the sequencing data of a study of blood T cell repertoires in COVID-19. Sequencing used immunoSEQ multiplex PCR; TCRdb keeps in-frame clones, though not all of them. The sample shows 250,000 to 300,000 clones, 70% to 90% of them seen only once. Cohort 3 recovery required two negative PCRs, clearance, or symptom resolution. The length of the CDR3 is 11 residues. V lost 0 bases and J 10 bases, leaving 9 bases between the germline ends. Germline loops: CDR1 GTSNPN, CDR2 SVGIG (reference sequence). This sequence joins TRBV30 and TRBJ1-1; tentatively, D is TRBD1 (5 bases). The sequence came from a woman aged 45-65 years who had recovered from COVID-19. Sequenced sample: PBMCs or T cells enriched from blood (not recorded which). DNA of the CDR3: TGTGCCTGGAGTGTATTGGGGGGAGCTTTCTTT. It codes for CAWSVLGGAFF.